This T cell receptor beta chain was observed in a study of molecular identifiers for immune sequencing clone quantification. Across the study: Naive CD8 cell RNA, from roughly 20,000 or 100,000 cells, was split five ways in replicates, with four sequenced.

Preparation methods for the bulk TCR libraries were those previously described, with listed TCR primers. TCRdb reprocessed the PCR reads with MiXCR, giving one entry per CDR3 protein. The repertoire consists of about 640,000 distinct CDR3 sequences, with less than 20% occurring once and the leading ten covering about 0.9%. Deletions cut 1 base from V and 4 bases from J, with 20 bases between. The CDR3 contains 18 residues. This clonotype was seen repeatedly, ten times or more. Construction of naive CD8 libraries employed about 17,000 to 1,100,000 sorted cells together with 10%, 30% or 50% RNA. The authors gated naive CD8 T cells as CD8+CD4-CCR7+CD45RA+ for sorting.

This chain connects TRBV12-3 or TRBV12-4 to TRBJ2-1; tentative D call: TRBD2 (7 bases). The clonotype was recovered from a human donor in good health. Some libraries in this study had Jurkat cell RNA spiked in. The specimen sequenced was naive CD8+ T cells from blood, with Jurkat cell RNA spiked in. This sample's subset: FACS-sorted CD8+CD4-CCR7+CD45RA+ naive T cells. The CDR3, as DNA: TGTGCCAGCAGTTTAGGTTCGGGGGGCCCCTTGCTTTACAATGAGCAGTTCTTC. It yields the protein CASSLGSGGPLLYNEQFF.